Listed below are T cell receptor beta chains from one sample, sequenced in a study of T cells after yellow fever vaccination. TCRdb itself ran the 5' RACE reads through MiXCR, one entry per CDR3 protein. The sample includes a few hundred thousand distinct CDR3 sequences, roughly 12% of them seen just once. Material: PBMCs, obtained on the day of the first yellow fever vaccination. All receptors derive from a man between 18 and 29 years old who received the YFV17D yellow fever vaccine. Both conserved end residues are part of each CDR3. A D gene is named only where the DNA matches it firmly. Where a row states a size, it is once, few, many or the class of an expanded clone; other rows omit it.

TRBJ2-2 - TRBV20-1 - TGCAGTGCTAGTGGGGGGTCCGGGGAGCTGTTTTTT CSASGGSGELFF
TRBJ2-3 - TRBV11-1 - TGTGCCAGCAGCAAACAGGGCCGGGGCACAGATACGCAGTATTTT CASSKQGRGTDTQYF
TRBJ2-5 TRBD2 TRBV3-1 few TGTGCCAGCAGCCAAGACTTAGCGGGCGGGACCCAGTACTTC CASSQDLAGGTQYF
TRBJ2-7 TRBD2 TRBV5-1 few TGCGCCAGCAGCTTCGACGCGCGGACTAGCGGGCCCTGGGACGAGCAGTACTTC CASSFDARTSGPWDEQYF
TRBJ1-5 - TRBV6-1 - TGTGCCAGCAGCACCCAACCCCAAAATCAGCCCCAGCATTTT CASSTQPQNQPQHF
TRBJ2-3 - TRBV4-2 - TGTGCCAGCAGCCAAGGGTCCCCTAGCACAGATACGCAGTATTTT CASSQGSPSTDTQYF
TRBJ2-2 TRBD1 TRBV20-1 - TGCAGTGCTACCCGGACAGGGATTCCCGGGGAGCTGTTTTTT CSATRTGIPGELFF
TRBJ1-5 - TRBV6-1 few TGTGCCAGCAGTCATCTTGGGGAGGAGATACCGAGGCCCCAGCATTTT CASSHLGEEIPRPQHF
TRBJ2-2 - TRBV4-3 - TGCGCCAGCAGCCAAGGATCAGGGGGGTACACCGGGGAGCTGTTTTTT CASSQGSGGYTGELFF
TRBJ2-5 TRBD1 TRBV9 - TGTGCCAGCAGCGTAGGAGACAGGGGTTTAGAGACCCAGTACTTC CASSVGDRGLETQYF
TRBJ2-7 - TRBV5-1 - TGCGCCAGCAGCCTGGGGGACGGGACCTTCTACGAGCAGTACTTC CASSLGDGTFYEQYF
TRBJ1-5 TRBD1 TRBV6-2/TRBV6-3 - TGTGCCAGCACCCATTACAAGGACAGGTTCCAGCCCCAGCATTTT CASTHYKDRFQPQHF
TRBJ2-7 - TRBV7-2 many TGTGCCAGCAGTTTAGCCGCCACCTACGAGCAGTACTTC CASSLAATYEQYF
TRBJ2-7 - TRBV18 - TGTGCCAGCTCACGGGCAGGTCTGGAGCAGTACTTC CASSRAGLEQYF
TRBJ1-1 TRBD1 TRBV5-1 many TGCGCCAGCAGCCCAATACAGGGGGTTAACACTGAAGCTTTCTTT CASSPIQGVNTEAFF
TRBJ2-7 TRBD2 TRBV5-1 many TGCGCCAGCAGCTCAGAACCGGGACCGGGGGGATACGAGCAGTACTTC CASSSEPGPGGYEQYF
TRBJ1-1 - TRBV4-2 few TGTGCCAGCAGCCACTCCGGGACACCGGGCACTGAAGCTTTCTTT CASSHSGTPGTEAFF
TRBJ1-1 TRBD1 TRBV28 few TGTGCCAGCAGTAACCTCATCAGGGGGTCCACTGAAGCTTTCTTT CASSNLIRGSTEAFF
TRBJ1-2 - TRBV9 - TGTGCCAGCAGCACCATGACAGGAACTAACTATGGCTACACCTTC CASSTMTGTNYGYTF
TRBJ1-1 - TRBV7-9 few TGTGCCAGCAGCTTATTGGCAGGCAGGGAAGCTTTCTTT CASSLLAGREAFF
TRBJ2-3 TRBD1 TRBV7-9 few TGTGCCAGCAGCTACGGGACAGGAAGCACAGATACGCAGTATTTT CASSYGTGSTDTQYF
TRBJ1-1 - TRBV24-1 few TGTGCCACCAGTGGGGGGCAGGGCCAGTCGCGGGACACTGAAGCTTTCTTT CATSGGQGQSRDTEAFF
TRBJ2-1 - TRBV7-3 - TGTGCCAGCAGCTCTGTTGGCGTCAATGAGCAGTTCTTC CASSSVGVNEQFF
TRBJ1-1 - TRBV6-2/TRBV6-3 few TGTGCCAGCAGTTGGCAGTGGGCTAAGAACACTGAAGCTTTCTTT CASSWQWAKNTEAFF
TRBJ2-3 - TRBV4-2 few TGTGCCAGCAGCCCCAGTCGTGGCCTCCTATCTAGTGCAGATACGCAGTATTTT CASSPSRGLLSSADTQYF
TRBJ2-1 - TRBV5-4 - TGTGCCAGCAGGACCCCTCTACACAATGAGCAGTTCTTC CASRTPLHNEQFF
TRBJ1-2 TRBD1 TRBV4-3 many TGCGCCAGCAGCTCGGAGACAGGGTCGGAGCTGAACTATGGCTACACCTTC CASSSETGSELNYGYTF
TRBJ2-4 - TRBV6-1 - TGTGCCAGCAGTGGACAGAGCAAAAACATTCAGTACTTC CASSGQSKNIQYF
TRBJ2-2 - TRBV28 - TGTGCCAGCGACATGGGCGGGGAGCTGTTTTTT CASDMGGELFF
TRBJ2-1 TRBD2 TRBV10-3 - TGTGCCATAATGACGGGGGGTGACGGTGAGCAGTTCTTC CAIMTGGDGEQFF
TRBJ2-3 TRBD2 TRBV5-4 - TGTGCCAGCAGCTTGGCGGCGGGGGACACAGATACGCAGTATTTT CASSLAAGDTDTQYF
TRBJ2-2 TRBD1 TRBV6-1 few TGTGCCAGCAGGGACAGGGGTTCGAACACCGGGGAGCTGTTTTTT CASRDRGSNTGELFF
TRBJ2-3 - TRBV6-2/TRBV6-3 few TGTGCCAGCAGTTACTGGTTCCGACACGCCACCGCGGGTTGGTCACAGTATTTT CASSYWFRHATAGWSQYF
TRBJ2-7 TRBD1 TRBV7-6 - TGTGCCAGCAGCTACGGGACAGGGGGCAACGAGCAGTACTTC CASSYGTGGNEQYF
TRBJ1-1 - TRBV2 few TGTGCCAGCAGTGGGTGGACCCTGGGGGGCACTGAAGCTTTCTTT CASSGWTLGGTEAFF
TRBJ1-1 TRBD1 TRBV10-3 many TGTGCCATCAAGGGACAGGGGGACTTGAACACTGAAGCTTTCTTT CAIKGQGDLNTEAFF
TRBJ2-5 - TRBV7-7 - TGTGCCAGCAGCTTAGGTTGGCAGGGGGGAGAGACCCAGTACTTC CASSLGWQGGETQYF
TRBJ1-6 - TRBV4-3 few TGCGCCAGCAGCCAAGATTTGGTTGTGGTCGGCGATAATTCACCCCTCCACTTT CASSQDLVVVGDNSPLHF
TRBJ2-1 - TRBV3-1 few TGTGCCAGCAGCCAAGGCGGGGCCCCCGGGATTGAGTTCTTC CASSQGGAPGIEFF
TRBJ2-1 - TRBV28 - TGTGCCAGCAGATACGGAGGTGAGCAGTTCTTC CASRYGGEQFF
TRBJ2-1 TRBD2 TRBV4-3 - TGCGCCAGCGCAACGTTAGCGGGGAACGACAATGAGCAGTTCTTC CASATLAGNDNEQFF
TRBJ1-2 - TRBV4-3 few TGCGCCAGCAGCCAAGATGGGCGTGGGGGAACGGAAGGCTACACCTTC CASSQDGRGGTEGYTF
TRBJ1-6 - TRBV7-3 few TGTGCCAGCAGCTTAGTGGCTGATTCACCCCTCCACTTT CASSLVADSPLHF
TRBJ2-5 - TRBV7-9 many TGTGCCAGCAGCGAAGGCGAGACCCAGTACTTC CASSEGETQYF
TRBJ1-1 - TRBV6-2/TRBV6-3 - TGTGCCAGCAATCCTTGGCAGCCGAACACTGAAGCTTTCTTT CASNPWQPNTEAFF
TRBJ2-1 TRBD2 TRBV7-2 few TGTGCCAGCAGCAAGTGGGGAGGGCAAAGCGATGAGCAGTTCTTC CASSKWGGQSDEQFF
TRBJ2-1 - TRBV7-2 - TGTGCCAGCAGCTTAAGTCGGGGGCTGTACAATGAGCAGTTCTTC CASSLSRGLYNEQFF
TRBJ1-4 - TRBV10-3 - TGTGCCATCAGTGGGACGAGGTGGGATGAAAAAATGTTTTTT CAISGTRWDEKMFF
TRBJ2-3 - TRBV10-3 few TGTGCCATCAGTGGGGGAGATACGCAGTATTTT CAISGGDTQYF
TRBJ2-1 TRBD1 TRBV7-9 - TGTGCCAGCAGCCTATGGACAGGGGATGAGCAGTTCTTC CASSLWTGDEQFF
TRBJ1-1 - TRBV12-3/TRBV12-4 few TGTGCCAGCACTCCAGAGAACACTGAAGCTTTCTTT CASTPENTEAFF
TRBJ1-2 - TRBV5-4 - TGTGCCAGCAGCTCGCACCAGGAGTCTAACTATGGCTACACCTTC CASSSHQESNYGYTF
TRBJ2-2 - TRBV6-1 - TGTGCCAGCTTAAAGAGCGGAGGGGGCACCGGGGAGCTGTTTTTT CASLKSGGGTGELFF
TRBJ2-3 - TRBV6-2/TRBV6-3 few TGTGCCAGCAGTTCCAGGATCCATACGCAGTATTTT CASSSRIHTQYF
TRBJ2-7 TRBD1 TRBV20-1 many TGCAGTGCTATCGGGACAGGGGACCACGAGCAGTACTTC CSAIGTGDHEQYF
TRBJ2-3 TRBD2 TRBV5-1 few TGCGCCAGCAGCCTCCAGAGCGGGGGCCAGGATACGCAGTATTTT CASSLQSGGQDTQYF
TRBJ1-4 - TRBV29-1 few TGCAGCGGTCGGAGACGTGAAAAACTGTTTTTT CSGRRREKLFF
TRBJ2-7 - TRBV7-2 few TGTGCCAGCAGCTTAGCTCCCCTACACTCGGAGTACTTC CASSLAPLHSEYF
TRBJ1-2 TRBD1 TRBV5-1 - TGCGCCAGCAGCGGACAGGGCGACTATGGCTACACCTTC CASSGQGDYGYTF
TRBJ1-2 TRBD1 TRBV12-3/TRBV12-4 few TGTGCCAGCAGGTCCAGGGGGGACTATGGCTACACCTTC CASRSRGDYGYTF